This entry lists 23 T cell receptor beta chains sequenced from one sample in a study of cytomegalovirus exposure and HLA in healthy donors. The PCR employed 60 Vbeta primers together with 13 Jbeta primers. Profiled with immunoSEQ multiplex PCR; TCRdb holds only in-frame clones, not every one. This sample has tens of thousands of clones, with 74% found just once. Sample: PBMCs. The receptors shown here come from a human donor in good health.

This clone is a singleton in its sample. The chain couples TRBV21-1 to TRBJ2-1; the DNA was not compared with TRBD2, the D call given in the table. TRBV21-1 is tagged as a pseudogene. This CDR3 is 14 amino acids long. The CDR3 bases are TGTGCCAGATCTTTTGGGACTAGATACAATGAGCAGTTCTTC. Its translation is CARSFGTRYNEQFF.

This chain uses TRBV11-3 with TRBJ1-3, with 7 bases aligning to TRBD1. V lost 1 base, J lost 0 bases, and 12 bases stayed unmatched. The V gene's germline CDR1 is SGHNT and CDR2 YENEEA. This CDR3 has 19 amino acids. CDR3 sequence (DNA): TGTGCCAGCAGCTTAGGGGGCTACAGGGGCCACCCCTCTGGAAACACCATATATTTT. Translation gives CASSLGGYRGHPSGNTIYF.

V is TRBV9 and J is TRBJ2-2, with 9 bases aligning to TRBD1. The junction had 10 bases not matched to a gene; V was cut back by 4 bases and J by 6 bases. Germline V gene sequence: CDR1 SGDLS, CDR2 YYNGEE. This CDR3 comprises 16 residues. As DNA, the CDR3 is TGTGCCAGCAGCCCCCGACAGGGGGAAGGCGCCGGGGAGCTGTTTTTT. It is translated as CASSPRQGEGAGELFF.

A single count supports this clone. V and J are TRBV5-1 and TRBJ2-1; TRBD2 matches at 9 bases. V was pared by 0 bases and J by 8 bases, with 6 bases of the junction left unmatched. The CDR3 extends over 15 amino acids. Per germline, CDR1 SGHRS and CDR2 YFSETQ. The CDR3 nucleotides read TGCGCCAGCAGCTTGGAGAAGGCGGGAGGGGATGAGCAGTTCTTC. Encoded protein: CASSLEKAGGDEQFF.

There are a few counts of this clone. The V call is TRBV6-1, the J call TRBJ2-2, with a tentative D call TRBD2 (7 bases). The CDR3 runs 15 residues. Trimming took 4 bases from V and 3 from J, leaving 12 bases between them. Germline CDR1 is MNHNS and CDR2 is SASEGT. The CDR3 region is CASSGMGGHTGELFF. The CDR3 DNA reads as TGTGCCAGCAGTGGGATGGGGGGGCACACCGGGGAGCTGTTTTTT.

V and J are TRBV19 and TRBJ2-2; TRBD2 agrees at 8 bases. Germline loops: CDR1 LNHDA, CDR2 SQIVND (reference sequence). This CDR3 has 19 amino acids. V was clipped by 5 bases and J by 0 bases; unmatched bases: 14. The CDR3 coding sequence is TGTGCCAGTAGTCCCCGGACTAGCTCCCCTGTTTCGAACACCGGGGAGCTGTTTTTT. Its protein product is CASSPRTSSPVSNTGELFF.

This chain joins TRBV30 and TRBJ2-5, with 10 bases fitting TRBD2. V was clipped by 0 bases and J by 5 bases; unmatched bases: 9. The CDR3 covers 16 residues. Per germline, CDR1 GTSNPN and CDR2 SVGIG (reference sequence). The CDR3 region is CAWSVGLAGVYETQYF. CDR3 DNA sequence: TGTGCCTGGAGTGTGGGGCTAGCGGGAGTATACGAGACCCAGTACTTC.

This clone was found once. The rearrangement uses TRBV30 and TRBJ1-1; no firm D call. V lost 3 bases, J lost 8 bases, and 13 bases lay in between. In germline, CDR1 is GTSNPN, CDR2 SVGIG (reference sequence). The CDR3 runs to 12 residues. CDR3 sequence reads: CAWSNGRVEAFF. The CDR3 DNA sequence: TGTGCCTGGAGCAATGGGAGGGTCGAAGCTTTCTTT.

This clone has a single count. The rearrangement links TRBV7-9 to TRBJ2-7, with a possible D match to TRBD1 (5 bases). The germline V gene has CDR1 SEHNR and CDR2 FQNEAQ (reference sequence). Trimming shortened V by 0 bases and J by 4 bases, and 10 bases separated the two germline ends. The CDR3 totals 14 residues. The CDR3 reads CASSLAGARYEQYF. CDR3 bases: TGTGCCAGCAGCTTAGCAGGGGCACGGTACGAGCAGTACTTC.

This clone was recorded a few times. At one of its ends the junction is not consistent with the germline gene, which may arise from a read error. The J gene is TRBJ1-1, the V gene TRBV7-9, with 8 bases lining up with TRBD1. Per germline, CDR1 SEHNR and CDR2 FQNEAQ (reference sequence). CDR3 length: 12 residues. CDR3 sequence reads: CSSSLGTGEAFF. The CDR3 DNA reads TGTTCCAGCAGCTTAGGGACAGGTGAAGCTTTCTTT. The full variable domain, with the rest looked up from reference TRBV7-9 and TRBJ1-1, is DTGVSQNPRHKITKRGQNVTFRCDPISEHNRLYWYRQTLGQGPEFLTYFQNEAQLEKSRLLSDRFSAERPKGSFSTLEIQRTEQGDSAMYLCSSSLGTGEAFFGQGTRLTVV.

The table lists this clone with a few counts. The V gene is TRBV6-1, the J gene TRBJ2-5, with TRBD1 matching 8 bases. Germline loops: CDR1 MNHNS, CDR2 SASEGT. V gave up 5 bases and J gave up 5 bases; unmatched junction bases: 10. This CDR3 comprises 15 residues. CDR3 DNA: TGTGCCAGCAGTTTCCTCAGGGGGCAAGGGGAGACCCAGTACTTC. Its protein is CASSFLRGQGETQYF.

The J gene is TRBJ2-1, the V gene TRBV9; 7 bases line up with TRBD2. Germline CDR1 is SGDLS and CDR2 is YYNGEE. Trimming at V came to 0 bases and at J to 8 bases, leaving 8 bases not matched to a gene. CDR3 size: 15 residues. The CDR3 loop reads CASSVEGAAGDEQFF. CDR3 nucleotides: TGTGCCAGCAGCGTAGAGGGAGCGGCGGGGGATGAGCAGTTCTTC.

V usage is TRBV2 and J usage is TRBJ1-5; no firm D call. V was shortened by 4 bases and J by 1 base, with 2 bases between the two germline ends. The CDR3 extends over 12 amino acids. Germline V gene sequence: CDR1 SNHLY, CDR2 FYNNEI. CDR3 in DNA: TGTGCCAGCAGTGCAAGCAATCAGCCCCAGCATTTT. The encoded protein is CASSASNQPQHF.

This chain links TRBV7-6 with TRBJ2-7; 8 positions match TRBD2. V trimming: 4 bases; J trimming: 7 bases; junction bases outside the gene matches: 12. CDR1 SGHVS and CDR2 FNYEAQ come from the germline V gene. The length of the CDR3 is 15 residues. The CDR3 protein is CASSSFGGTGGEQYF. CDR3 DNA: TGTGCCAGCAGCTCCTTCGGGGGGACGGGAGGGGAGCAGTACTTC.

This rearrangement joins TRBV7-3 to TRBJ2-7; D is uncertain. Germline lookup yields CDR1 SGHTA and CDR2 FQGTGA. V lost 0 bases, J lost 3 bases, and 18 bases lay in between. The CDR3 is 17 amino acids. CDR3 nucleotides: TGTGCCAGCAGCTTAACGCAATTGAGAACTGCAATCTACGAGCAGTACTTC. Translating gives CASSLTQLRTAIYEQYF. Complete variable domain (other parts from reference TRBV7-3 and TRBJ2-7): GAGVSQTPSNKVTEKGKYVELRCDPISGHTALYWYRQSLGQGPEFLIYFQGTGAADDSGLPNDRFFAVRPEGSVSTLKIQRTERGDSAVYLCASSLTQLRTAIYEQYFGPGTRLTVT.

V is TRBV19 and J is TRBJ2-5; TRBD2 might be the D (5 bases). Germline lookup yields CDR1 LNHDA and CDR2 SQIVND (reference sequence). The CDR3 extends over 12 amino acids. Trimming shortened V by 6 bases and J by 9 bases, and 14 bases separated the two germline ends. CDR3 region: CASSLGGSAQYF. The CDR3 region has the DNA TGTGCCAGTAGCCTGGGTGGTAGCGCCCAGTACTTC.

The V call is TRBV6-1, the J call TRBJ2-7; TRBD1 might be the D (6 bases). Trimming took off 6 bases at V and 4 bases at J, with 19 bases between the two ends. This CDR3 has 15 residues. The V gene's germline CDR1 is MNHNS and CDR2 SASEGT. The DNA of the CDR3 is TGTGCCAGCAGCCACCCAAACAGGGTTTCGTACGAGCAGTACTTC. Its protein is CASSHPNRVSYEQYF.

The V gene is TRBV9, the J gene TRBJ2-1, with TRBD2 matching 10 bases. The CDR3 runs to 16 residues. Germline-derived CDR1 and CDR2 are SGDLS and YYNGEE. The V gene end was trimmed by 3 bases and the J gene end by 4 bases; junction bases not matched to a gene: 7. CDR3 region: CASSAQAGGMYNEQFF. As DNA, the CDR3 is TGTGCCAGCAGCGCCCAAGCGGGAGGGATGTACAATGAGCAGTTCTTC.

This clone was seen only a few times. This chain joins TRBV6-1 and TRBJ1-3; D might be TRBD1 (5 bases). Germline-derived CDR1 and CDR2 are MNHNS and SASEGT. This CDR3 has 15 residues. V was clipped by 5 bases and J by 4 bases, with 15 bases between them. CDR3 coding DNA: TGTGCCAGCAGTTTTCAAGGGGCTCCAGGAAACACCATATATTTT. This gives the protein CASSFQGAPGNTIYF.

This clone is a singleton in its sample. The rearrangement links TRBV15 to TRBJ2-1; 9 nucleotides align to TRBD2. The CDR3 has 15 amino acids. V trimming: 5 bases; J trimming: 4 bases; junction bases outside the gene matches: 6. CDR1 is LNHNV and CDR2 is YYDKDF in the germline V gene (reference sequence). CDR3 in DNA: TGTGCCACCAGCGTTCGTCTAGCGGGGTACAATGAGCAGTTCTTC. This codes for CATSVRLAGYNEQFF.

This chain links TRBV19 with TRBJ1-1, with 7 bases identical to TRBD1. This CDR3 is 11 amino acids long. Per germline, CDR1 LNHDA and CDR2 SQIVND (reference sequence). The J segment lost 7 bases and the V segment lost 8 bases, leaving 4 bases of the junction unmatched. The CDR3 DNA reads as TGTGCCAGTTTTGGACAGGTTGAAGCTTTCTTT. Protein product: CASFGQVEAFF.

The chain combines TRBV27 with TRBJ2-5; weak D call: TRBD2 (6 bases). The V end lost 5 bases, the J end lost 1 base, and 14 bases lay between the germline ends. This CDR3 has 15 residues. Germline V gives CDR1 MNHEY, CDR2 SMNVEV (reference sequence). The CDR3 sequence is CASSPGPGLQETQYF. The CDR3 DNA is TGTGCCAGCAGTCCGGGGCCGGGACTCCAAGAGACCCAGTACTTC.

The rearrangement links TRBV2 to TRBJ2-2; TRBD2 matches 12 bases. The CDR3 length is 16 residues. V lost 6 bases, J lost 1 base, and 3 bases stayed unmatched. Per the germline V gene, CDR1 is SNHLY and CDR2 is FYNNEI. The CDR3 DNA sequence: TGTGCCAGCAGGGGGACTAGCGGGTTGAACACCGGGGAGCTGTTTTTT. Amino acid sequence: CASRGTSGLNTGELFF. Full variable domain (rest looked up from reference TRBV2 and TRBJ2-2): EPEVTQTPSHQVTQMGQEVILRCVPISNHLYFYWYRQILGQKVEFLVSFYNNEISEKSEIFDDQFSVERPDGSNFTLKIRSTKLEDSAMYFCASRGTSGLNTGELFFGEGSRLTVL.